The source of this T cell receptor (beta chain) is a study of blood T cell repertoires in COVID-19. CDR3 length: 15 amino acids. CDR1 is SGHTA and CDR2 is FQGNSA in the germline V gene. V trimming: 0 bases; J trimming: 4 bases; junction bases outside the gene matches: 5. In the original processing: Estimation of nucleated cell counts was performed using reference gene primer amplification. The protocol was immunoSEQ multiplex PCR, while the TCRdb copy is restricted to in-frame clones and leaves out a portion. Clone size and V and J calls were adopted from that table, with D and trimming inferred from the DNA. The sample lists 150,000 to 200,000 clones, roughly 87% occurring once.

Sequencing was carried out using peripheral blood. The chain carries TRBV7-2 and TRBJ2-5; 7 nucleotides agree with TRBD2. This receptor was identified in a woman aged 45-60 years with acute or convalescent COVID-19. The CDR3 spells CASSLAGGEGETQYF. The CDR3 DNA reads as TGTGCCAGCAGCTTAGCGGGGGGGGAGGGAGAGACCCAGTACTTC. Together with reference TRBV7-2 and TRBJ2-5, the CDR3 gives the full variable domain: GAGVSQSPSNKVTEKGKDVELRCDPISGHTALYWYRQSLGQGLEFLIYFQGNSAPDKSGLPSDRFSAERTGGSVSTLTIQRTQQEDSAVYLCASSLAGGEGETQYFGPGTRLLVL.